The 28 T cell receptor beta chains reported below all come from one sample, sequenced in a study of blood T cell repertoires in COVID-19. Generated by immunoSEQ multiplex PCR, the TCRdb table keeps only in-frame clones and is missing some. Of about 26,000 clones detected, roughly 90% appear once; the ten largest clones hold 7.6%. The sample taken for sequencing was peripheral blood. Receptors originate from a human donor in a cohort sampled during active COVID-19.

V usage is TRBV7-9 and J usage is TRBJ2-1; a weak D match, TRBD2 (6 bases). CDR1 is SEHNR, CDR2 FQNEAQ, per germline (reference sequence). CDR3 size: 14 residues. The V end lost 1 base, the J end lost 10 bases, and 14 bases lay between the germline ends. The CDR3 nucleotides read TGTGCCAGCAGCTTAGGAGCGGGCCGGGGAGAGCAGTTCTTC. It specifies CASSLGAGRGEQFF.

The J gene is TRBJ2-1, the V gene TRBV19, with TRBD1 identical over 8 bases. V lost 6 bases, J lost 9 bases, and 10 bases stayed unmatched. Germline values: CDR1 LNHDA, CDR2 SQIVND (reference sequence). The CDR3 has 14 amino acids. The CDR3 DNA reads TGTGCCAGTAGCGGACAGGGCGGGACGCCTGAGCAGTTCTTC. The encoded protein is CASSGQGGTPEQFF. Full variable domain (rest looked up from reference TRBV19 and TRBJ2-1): DGGITQSPKYLFRKEGQNVTLSCEQNLNHDAMYWYRQDPGQGLRLIYYSQIVNDFQKGDIAEGYSVSREKKESFPLTVTSAQKNPTAFYLCASSGQGGTPEQFFGPGTRLTVL.

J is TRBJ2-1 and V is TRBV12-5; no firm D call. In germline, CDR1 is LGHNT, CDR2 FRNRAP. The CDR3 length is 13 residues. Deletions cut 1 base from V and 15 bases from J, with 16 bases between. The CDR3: CASGLALVGHPFF. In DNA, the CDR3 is TGTGCTAGTGGTTTGGCATTAGTGGGCCATCCGTTCTTC.

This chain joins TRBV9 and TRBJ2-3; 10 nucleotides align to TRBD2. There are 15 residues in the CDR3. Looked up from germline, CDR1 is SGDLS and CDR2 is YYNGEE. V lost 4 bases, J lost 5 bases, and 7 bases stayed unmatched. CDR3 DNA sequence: TGTGCCAGCAGCTCTTCTAGCGGGGGATTAGATACGCAGTATTTT. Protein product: CASSSSSGGLDTQYF. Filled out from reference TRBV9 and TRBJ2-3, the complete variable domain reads DSGVTQTPKHLITATGQRVTLRCSPRSGDLSVYWYQQSLDQGLQFLIQYYNGEERAKGNILERFSAQQFPDLHSELNLSSLELGDSALYFCASSSSSGGLDTQYFGPGTRLTVL.

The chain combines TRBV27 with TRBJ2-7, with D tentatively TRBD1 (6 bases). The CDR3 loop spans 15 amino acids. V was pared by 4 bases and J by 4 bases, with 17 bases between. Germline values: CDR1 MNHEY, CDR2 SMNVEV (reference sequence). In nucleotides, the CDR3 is TGTGCCAGCAGTTCGGTCGGGACAACCAATTACGAGCAGTACTTC. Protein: CASSSVGTTNYEQYF.

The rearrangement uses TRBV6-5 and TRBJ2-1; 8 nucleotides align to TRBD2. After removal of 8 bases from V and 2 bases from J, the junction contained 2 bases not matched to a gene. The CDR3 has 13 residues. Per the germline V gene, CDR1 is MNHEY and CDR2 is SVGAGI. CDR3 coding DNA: TGTGCCAGCGGACTAGCTACCTACAATGAGCAGTTCTTC. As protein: CASGLATYNEQFF.

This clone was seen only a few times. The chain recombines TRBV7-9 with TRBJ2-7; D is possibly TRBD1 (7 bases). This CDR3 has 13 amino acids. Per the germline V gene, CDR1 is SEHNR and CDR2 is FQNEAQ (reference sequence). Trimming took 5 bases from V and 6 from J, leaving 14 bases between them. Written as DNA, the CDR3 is TGTGCCAGCAGCATCTACCAGGGGGGCGAGCAGTACTTC. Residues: CASSIYQGGEQYF.

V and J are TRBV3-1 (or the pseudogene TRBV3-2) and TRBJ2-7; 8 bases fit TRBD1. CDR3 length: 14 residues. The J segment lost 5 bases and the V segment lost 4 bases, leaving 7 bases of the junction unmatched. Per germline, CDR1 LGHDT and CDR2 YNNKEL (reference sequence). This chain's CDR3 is CASSPGQGAHEQYF. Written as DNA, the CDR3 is TGTGCCAGCAGCCCCGGGCAGGGGGCCCACGAGCAGTACTTC.

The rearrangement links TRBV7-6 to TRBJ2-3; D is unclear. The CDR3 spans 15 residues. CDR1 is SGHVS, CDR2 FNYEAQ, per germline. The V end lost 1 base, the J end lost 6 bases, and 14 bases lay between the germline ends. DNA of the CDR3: TGTGCCAGCAGCTTAGTAAGTCCCTTCAGGGATACGCAGTATTTT. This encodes CASSLVSPFRDTQYF. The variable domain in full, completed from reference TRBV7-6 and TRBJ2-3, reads GAGVSQSPRYKVTKRGQDVALRCDPISGHVSLYWYRQALGQGPEFLTYFNYEAQQDKSGLPNDRFSAERPEGSISTLTIQRTEQRDSAMYRCASSLVSPFRDTQYFGPGTRLTVL.

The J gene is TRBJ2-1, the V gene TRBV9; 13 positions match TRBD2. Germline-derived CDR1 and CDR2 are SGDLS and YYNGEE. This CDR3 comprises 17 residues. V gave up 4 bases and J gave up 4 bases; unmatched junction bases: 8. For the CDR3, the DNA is TGTGCCAGCAGCTCCAGTGGACTAGCGGGAGCATACAATGAGCAGTTCTTC. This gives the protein CASSSSGLAGAYNEQFF.

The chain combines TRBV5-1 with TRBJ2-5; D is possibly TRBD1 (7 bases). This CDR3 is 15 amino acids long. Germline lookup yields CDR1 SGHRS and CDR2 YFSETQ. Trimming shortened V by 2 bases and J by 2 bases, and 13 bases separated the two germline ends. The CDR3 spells CASSLTGDSQETQYF. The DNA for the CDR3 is TGCGCCAGCAGCTTAACAGGGGACTCTCAAGAGACCCAGTACTTC.

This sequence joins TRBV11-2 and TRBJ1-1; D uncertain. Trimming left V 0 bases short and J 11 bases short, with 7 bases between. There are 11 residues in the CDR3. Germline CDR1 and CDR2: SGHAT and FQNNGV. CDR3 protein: CASSLEVEAFF. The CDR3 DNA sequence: TGTGCCAGCAGCTTAGAGGTGGAGGCTTTCTTT.

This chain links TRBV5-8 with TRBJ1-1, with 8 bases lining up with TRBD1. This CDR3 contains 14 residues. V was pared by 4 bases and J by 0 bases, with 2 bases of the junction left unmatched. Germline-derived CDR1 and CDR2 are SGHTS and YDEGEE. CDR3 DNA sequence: TGTGCCAGCAGCCCGGACAGGGTGAACACTGAAGCTTTCTTT. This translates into CASSPDRVNTEAFF.

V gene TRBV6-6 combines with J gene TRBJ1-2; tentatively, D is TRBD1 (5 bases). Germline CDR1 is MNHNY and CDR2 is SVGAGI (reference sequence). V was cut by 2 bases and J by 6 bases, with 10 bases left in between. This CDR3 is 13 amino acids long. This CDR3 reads CASSYGWGDGYTF. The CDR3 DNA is TGTGCCAGCAGTTACGGGTGGGGGGATGGCTACACCTTC.

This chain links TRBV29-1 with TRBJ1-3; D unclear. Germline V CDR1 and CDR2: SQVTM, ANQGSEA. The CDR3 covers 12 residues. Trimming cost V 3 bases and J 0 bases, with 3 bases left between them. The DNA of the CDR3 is TGCAGCGTTGACGGCTCTGGAAACACCATATATTTT. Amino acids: CSVDGSGNTIYF. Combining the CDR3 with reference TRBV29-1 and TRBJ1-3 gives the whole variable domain SAVISQKPSRDICQRGTSLTIQCQVDSQVTMMFWYRQQPGQSLTLIATANQGSEATYESGFVIDKFPISRPNLTFSTLTVSNMSPEDSSIYLCSVDGSGNTIYFGEGSWLTVV.

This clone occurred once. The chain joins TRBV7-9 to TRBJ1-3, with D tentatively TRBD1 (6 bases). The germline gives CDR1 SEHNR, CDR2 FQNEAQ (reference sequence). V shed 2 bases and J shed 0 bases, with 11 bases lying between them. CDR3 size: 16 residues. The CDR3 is CASSLKGHPSGNTIYF. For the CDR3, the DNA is TGTGCCAGCAGCTTAAAGGGACACCCCTCTGGAAACACCATATATTTT.

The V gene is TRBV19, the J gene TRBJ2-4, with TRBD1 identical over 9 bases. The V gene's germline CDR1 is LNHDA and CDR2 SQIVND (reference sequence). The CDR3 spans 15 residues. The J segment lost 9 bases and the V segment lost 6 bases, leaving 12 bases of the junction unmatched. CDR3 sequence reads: CASRPPGQGGSIQYF. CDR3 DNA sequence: TGTGCCAGTAGACCTCCGGGACAGGGTGGAAGCATTCAGTACTTC. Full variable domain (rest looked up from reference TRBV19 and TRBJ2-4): DGGITQSPKYLFRKEGQNVTLSCEQNLNHDAMYWYRQDPGQGLRLIYYSQIVNDFQKGDIAEGYSVSREKKESFPLTVTSAQKNPTAFYLCASRPPGQGGSIQYFGAGTRLSVL.

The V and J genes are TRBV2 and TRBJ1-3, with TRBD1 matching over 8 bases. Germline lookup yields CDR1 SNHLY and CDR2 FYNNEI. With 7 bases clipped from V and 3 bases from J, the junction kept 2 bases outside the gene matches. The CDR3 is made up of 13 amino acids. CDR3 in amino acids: CASNRGSGNTIYF. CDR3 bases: TGTGCCAGCAACAGGGGGAGTGGAAACACCATATATTTT.

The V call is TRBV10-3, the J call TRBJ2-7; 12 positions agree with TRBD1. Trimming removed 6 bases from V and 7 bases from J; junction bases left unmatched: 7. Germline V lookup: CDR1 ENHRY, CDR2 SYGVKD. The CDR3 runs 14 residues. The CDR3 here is CAISSGTGGEEQYF. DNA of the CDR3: TGTGCCATCAGCTCCGGGACAGGGGGCGAGGAGCAGTACTTC.

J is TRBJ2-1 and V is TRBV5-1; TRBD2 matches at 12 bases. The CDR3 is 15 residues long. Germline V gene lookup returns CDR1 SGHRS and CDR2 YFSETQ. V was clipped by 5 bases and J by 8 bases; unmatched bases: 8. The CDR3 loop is CASRRLAGAEDEQFF. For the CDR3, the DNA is TGCGCCAGCAGAAGACTAGCGGGGGCCGAGGATGAGCAGTTCTTC.

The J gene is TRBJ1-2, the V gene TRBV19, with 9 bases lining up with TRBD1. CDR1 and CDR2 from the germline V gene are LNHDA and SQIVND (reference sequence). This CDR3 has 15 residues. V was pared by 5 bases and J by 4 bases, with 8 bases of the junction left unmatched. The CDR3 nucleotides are TGTGCCAGTAGTGCCACAGGGGGCGCAGGCTATGGCTACACCTTC. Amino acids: CASSATGGAGYGYTF.

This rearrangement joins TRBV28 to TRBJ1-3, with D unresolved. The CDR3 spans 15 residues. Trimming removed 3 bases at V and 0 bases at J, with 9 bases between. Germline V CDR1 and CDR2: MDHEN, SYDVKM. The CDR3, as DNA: TGTGCCAGCAGTTTCGCGGGGAGCTCTGGAAACACCATATATTTT. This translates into CASSFAGSSGNTIYF. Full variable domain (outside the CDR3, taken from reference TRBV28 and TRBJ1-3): DVKVTQSSRYLVKRTGEKVFLECVQDMDHENMFWYRQDPGLGLRLIYFSYDVKMKEKGDIPEGYSVSREKKERFSLILESASTNQTSMYLCASSFAGSSGNTIYFGEGSWLTVV.

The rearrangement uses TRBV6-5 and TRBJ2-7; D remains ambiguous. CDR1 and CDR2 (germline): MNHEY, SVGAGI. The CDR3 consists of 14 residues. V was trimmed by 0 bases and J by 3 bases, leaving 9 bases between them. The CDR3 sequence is CASSYSTSGYEQYF. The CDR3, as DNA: TGTGCCAGCAGTTACTCTACGTCGGGCTACGAGCAGTACTTC.

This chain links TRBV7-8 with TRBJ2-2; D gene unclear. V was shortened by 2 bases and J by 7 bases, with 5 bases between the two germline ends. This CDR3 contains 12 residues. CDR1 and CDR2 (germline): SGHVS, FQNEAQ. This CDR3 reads CASSLSVGELFF. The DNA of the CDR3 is TGTGCCAGCAGCTTATCGGTCGGGGAGCTGTTTTTT.

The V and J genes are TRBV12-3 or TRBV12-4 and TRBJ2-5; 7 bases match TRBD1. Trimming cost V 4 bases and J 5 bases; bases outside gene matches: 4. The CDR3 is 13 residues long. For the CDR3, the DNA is TGTGCCAGCAGTTATCAGGGGGTTGAGACCCAGTACTTC. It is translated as CASSYQGVETQYF.

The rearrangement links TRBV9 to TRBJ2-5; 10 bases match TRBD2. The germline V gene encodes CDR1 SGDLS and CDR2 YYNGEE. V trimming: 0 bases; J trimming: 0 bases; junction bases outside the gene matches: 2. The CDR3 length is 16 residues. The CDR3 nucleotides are TGTGCCAGCAGCGTAGCTAGCGGGGGATACCAAGAGACCCAGTACTTC. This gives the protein CASSVASGGYQETQYF.

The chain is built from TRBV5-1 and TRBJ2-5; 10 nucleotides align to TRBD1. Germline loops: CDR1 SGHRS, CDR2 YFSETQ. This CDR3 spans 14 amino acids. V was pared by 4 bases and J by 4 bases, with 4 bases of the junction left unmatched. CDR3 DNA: TGCGCCAGCAGCGGAGGACAGGGGGGAGAGACCCAGTACTTC. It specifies CASSGGQGGETQYF.

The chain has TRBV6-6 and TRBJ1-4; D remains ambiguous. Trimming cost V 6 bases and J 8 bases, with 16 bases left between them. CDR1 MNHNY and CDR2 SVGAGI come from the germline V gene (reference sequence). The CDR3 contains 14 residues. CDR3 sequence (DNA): TGTGCCAGCAGCACCAGGAGGTATGGGGAAAAACTGTTTTTT. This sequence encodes CASSTRRYGEKLFF.